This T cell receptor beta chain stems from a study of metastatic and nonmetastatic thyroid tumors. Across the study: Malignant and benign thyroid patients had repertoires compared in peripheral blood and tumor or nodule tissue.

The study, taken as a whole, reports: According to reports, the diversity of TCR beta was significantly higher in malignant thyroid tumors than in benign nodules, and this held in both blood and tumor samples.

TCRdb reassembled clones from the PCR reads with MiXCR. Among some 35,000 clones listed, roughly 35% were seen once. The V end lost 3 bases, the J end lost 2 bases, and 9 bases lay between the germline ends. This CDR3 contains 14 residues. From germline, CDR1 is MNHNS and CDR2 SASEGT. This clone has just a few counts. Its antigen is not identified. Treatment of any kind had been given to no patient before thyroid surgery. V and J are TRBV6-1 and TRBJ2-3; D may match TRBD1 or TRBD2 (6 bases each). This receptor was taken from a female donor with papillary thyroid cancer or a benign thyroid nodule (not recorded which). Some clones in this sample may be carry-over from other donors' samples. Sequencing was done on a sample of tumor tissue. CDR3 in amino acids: CASSDGGHTDTQYF. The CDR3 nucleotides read TGTGCCAGCAGTGACGGGGGCCACACAGATACGCAGTATTTT.